One and the same sample provided the 27 T cell receptor beta chains below, sequenced in a study of CD8 T cells in ankylosing spondylitis. Study conclusions and caveats: The study identified a TCR beta motif of under ten highly homologous variants that appeared characteristic of ankylosing spondylitis blood.

MiXCR was run by TCRdb on the 5' RACE reads, yielding one entry per CDR3 protein. The sample shows approximately 540,000 distinct CDR3 sequences, about 13% of them seen only once. These receptors' targets are unknown. Sequencing used blood, either unsorted or a sorted T cell fraction (not recorded which). All receptors come from a male donor with ankylosing spondylitis.

V is TRBV3-1 and J is TRBJ1-1; the D gene is possibly TRBD1 (5 bases). Germline assignment: CDR1 LGHDT and CDR2 YNNKEL (reference sequence). V shed 4 bases and J shed 5 bases, with 14 bases lying between them. The CDR3 consists of 14 residues. The CDR3: CASSLKAGGTEAFF. DNA of the CDR3: TGTGCCAGCAGCCTTAAGGCTGGGGGGACTGAAGCTTTCTTT.

This clonotype has ten or more counts. This chain joins TRBV12-3 or TRBV12-4 and TRBJ1-1; unclear D gene. V shed 5 bases and J shed 1 base, with 8 bases lying between them. The CDR3 extends over 13 amino acids. The DNA of the CDR3 is TGTGCCAGCAGTGCGGGGAAGAACACTGAAGCTTTCTTT. Its translation: CASSAGKNTEAFF.

This clonotype was detected ten times or more. The chain has TRBV5-6 and TRBJ1-1; no clear D gene. Deletions cut 4 bases from V and 0 bases from J, with 10 bases between. From germline, CDR1 is SGHDT and CDR2 YYEEEE. The CDR3 consists of 14 residues. The CDR3 sequence is CASSHAGVNTEAFF. DNA for the CDR3: TGTGCCAGCAGCCACGCCGGAGTGAACACTGAAGCTTTCTTT.

The chain combines TRBV15 with TRBJ2-1; D gene unclear. The CDR3 loop spans 13 amino acids. Germline CDR1 and CDR2: LNHNV and YYDKDF (reference sequence). V lost 3 bases and J lost 8, with 11 bases in between. CDR3 protein: CATSREQFYEQFF. The CDR3 nucleotides read TGTGCCACCAGCAGGGAACAGTTTTATGAGCAGTTCTTC.

V and J are TRBV7-2 and TRBJ1-5; no definite D call. V was pared by 2 bases and J by 7 bases, with 12 bases between. Germline V gene sequence: CDR1 SGHTA, CDR2 FQGNSA. This CDR3 spans 14 amino acids. CDR3 sequence reads: CASSLSTIEQPQHF. The CDR3 region has the DNA TGTGCCAGCAGCTTATCGACTATTGAGCAGCCCCAGCATTTT.

This clonotype came up a few times. The rearrangement links TRBV3-1 to TRBJ1-5, with unresolved D. CDR1 LGHDT and CDR2 YNNKEL come from the germline V gene (reference sequence). The CDR3 contains 16 residues. V lost 0 bases to trimming and J lost 2 bases, with 11 bases between them. This CDR3 reads CASSQDWSGGNQPQHF. The CDR3 bases are TGTGCCAGCAGCCAAGATTGGTCGGGAGGCAATCAGCCCCAGCATTTT. Combining the CDR3 with reference TRBV3-1 and TRBJ1-5 gives the whole variable domain DTAVSQTPKYLVTQMGNDKSIKCEQNLGHDTMYWYKQDSKKFLKIMFSYNNKELIINETVPNRFSPKSPDKAHLNLHINSLELGDSAVYFCASSQDWSGGNQPQHFGDGTRLSIL.

Only a few counts were recorded for this clonotype. V usage is TRBV24-1 and J usage is TRBJ2-1; D is unresolved. Per the germline V gene, CDR1 is KGHDR and CDR2 is SFDVKD. This CDR3 spans 12 amino acids. Trimming took off 7 bases at V and 8 bases at J, with 11 bases between the two ends. Here the CDR3 reads CATRSLSDEQFF. In DNA, the CDR3 is TGTGCCACCAGAAGCCTGAGTGATGAGCAGTTCTTC.

Regarding this clonotype: A read error likely explains this, since a far larger clone differs by one base. This likely comes from a read error, as the CDR3 has no conserved phenylalanine or tryptophan at its end. The chain is built from TRBV5-6 and TRBJ2-1, with TRBD2 matching over 12 bases. The trim removed 4 bases at V and 4 bases at J, leaving 3 bases unmatched. CDR3 size: 15 residues. Germline loops: CDR1 SGHDT, CDR2 YYEEEE. The CDR3 protein is CASSPGLAGYNEQFL. The CDR3 nucleotides read TGTGCCAGCAGCCCGGGACTAGCGGGTTACAATGAGCAGTTCCTC.

This clonotype was observed many times. J is TRBJ2-4 and V is TRBV6-2 or TRBV6-3; D remains ambiguous. CDR3 length equals 17 residues. V was pared by 0 bases and J by 0 bases, with 12 bases between. Germline V lookup: CDR1 MNHEY, CDR2 SVGEGT. In nucleotides, the CDR3 is TGTGCCAGCAGTTACTCGGTATTGTTGGTAGCCAAAAACATTCAGTACTTC. Its translation is CASSYSVLLVAKNIQYF.

V and J are TRBV2 and TRBJ1-4, with D unresolved. There are 13 residues in the CDR3. Germline V gene sequence: CDR1 SNHLY, CDR2 FYNNEI. Trimming pared 8 bases from V and 0 bases from J, leaving 7 bases between. The CDR3 spells CASWTSTNEKLFF. Written as DNA, the CDR3 is TGTGCCAGCTGGACGTCAACTAATGAAAAACTGTTTTTT.

The chain is built from TRBV5-6 and TRBJ2-3; 7 bases are a match to TRBD2. The junction had 3 bases not matched to a gene; V was cut back by 4 bases and J by 1 base. The CDR3 is 14 residues long. Germline CDR1 and CDR2: SGHDT and YYEEEE. The CDR3 here is CASSMGGGTDTQYF. The CDR3 DNA follows: TGTGCCAGCAGCATGGGAGGGGGCACAGATACGCAGTATTTT.

The chain recombines TRBV7-8 with TRBJ2-3; no clear D. Germline V gives CDR1 SGHVS, CDR2 FQNEAQ. V gave up 3 bases and J gave up 11 bases, with 15 bases separating them. CDR3 size: 13 residues. CDR3 protein: CASSFGVSTGQYF. The CDR3 DNA reads as TGTGCCAGCAGCTTTGGGGTCTCAACGGGGCAGTATTTT.

V gene TRBV11-1 combines with J gene TRBJ1-5; D unresolved. With 0 bases removed from V and 2 bases from J, the gap between germline ends came to 32 bases. The CDR3 consists of 23 residues. Germline values: CDR1 SGHAT, CDR2 FQDESV (reference sequence). The CDR3 DNA reads as TGTGCCAGCAGCTTAGCGTACGGCACTAGGTCACCGGGAGGCAAGTCGGGCAATCAGCCCCAGCATTTT. Its protein is CASSLAYGTRSPGGKSGNQPQHF.

This sequence joins TRBV5-1 and TRBJ2-1; D unresolved. The germline V and J ends were trimmed by 0 bases and 7 bases, with 14 bases remaining between them. The CDR3 extends over 15 amino acids. Germline CDR1 is SGHRS and CDR2 is YFSETQ. CDR3 region: CASSLAKADGNEQFF. The CDR3 coding sequence is TGCGCCAGCAGCTTGGCCAAGGCGGATGGAAATGAGCAGTTCTTC.

The chain recombines TRBV20-1 with TRBJ2-5; tentatively, D is TRBD2 (6 bases). The CDR3 is made up of 14 amino acids. V lost 4 bases, J lost 2 bases, and 14 bases lay in between. Germline CDR1 reads DFQATT; CDR2 reads SNEGSKA (reference sequence). The CDR3 DNA reads TGCAGTGCTATAATTAGCGGTTCACAAGAGACCCAGTACTTC. Its translation is CSAIISGSQETQYF.

In its sample, this clonotype was seen a few times. This chain connects TRBV20-1 to TRBJ2-7; 9 nucleotides agree with TRBD2. The CDR3 sequence is 14 residues long. V was clipped by 4 bases and J by 0 bases; unmatched bases: 4. In germline, CDR1 is DFQATT, CDR2 SNEGSKA (reference sequence). DNA for the CDR3: TGCAGTGCTACCGGACTAGCGAACTCCTACGAGCAGTACTTC. Translated, it gives CSATGLANSYEQYF.

There are a few counts of this clonotype. The chain couples TRBV11-2 to TRBJ2-1; TRBD2 agrees at 8 bases. The CDR3 runs to 15 residues. Germline V gene sequence: CDR1 SGHAT, CDR2 FQNNGV. J gave up 8 bases and V 3 bases, and 9 bases lay outside the gene matches. CDR3 DNA: TGTGCCAGCAGCTTTAGCGGGAAGAGTATTGATGAGCAGTTCTTC. Amino acid sequence: CASSFSGKSIDEQFF.

This clonotype has a count of ten or more. The chain has TRBV25-1 and TRBJ2-7; a weak D match, TRBD2 (7 bases). The V gene's germline CDR1 is MGHDK and CDR2 SYGVNS. The CDR3 is 16 amino acids. Trimming removed 3 bases from V and 2 bases from J, with 17 bases in between. The CDR3 protein is CASSDGGPRRTYEQYV. The DNA of the CDR3 is TGTGCCAGCAGTGACGGGGGGCCCCGAAGGACCTACGAGCAGTACGTC.

V usage is TRBV27 and J usage is TRBJ1-2; D ambiguous. The CDR3 is 11 amino acids. V shed 10 bases and J shed 5 bases, with 11 bases lying between them. CDR1 is MNHEY and CDR2 is SMNVEV in the germline V gene (reference sequence). The CDR3, as DNA: TGTGCCACCAGGACGGGATATGGCTACACCTTC. Translation: CATRTGYGYTF.

In its sample, this clonotype was seen many times. The chain uses TRBV12-3 or TRBV12-4 and TRBJ2-5; D may be TRBD1 (7 bases). The CDR3 spans 14 residues. Trimming took 6 bases from V and 2 from J, leaving 13 bases between them. CDR3 sequence: CASSAGQYQETQYF. The CDR3 nucleotides read TGTGCCAGCAGCGCGGGACAGTATCAAGAGACCCAGTACTTC.

The chain couples TRBV7-8 to TRBJ1-4; no clear D gene. The germline CDR1 and CDR2 sequences are SGHVS and FQNEAQ. This CDR3 is built from 13 residues. Trimming shortened V by 3 bases and J by 1 base, and 3 bases separated the two germline ends. The DNA of the CDR3 is TGTGCCAGCAGCTTCAAAACTAATGAAAAACTGTTTTTT. Translating gives CASSFKTNEKLFF.

The chain is built from TRBV5-1 and TRBJ1-1, with D perhaps matching TRBD1 (6 bases). Trimming left V 0 bases short and J 11 bases short, with 11 bases between. The CDR3 sequence is 12 residues long. Per germline, CDR1 SGHRS and CDR2 YFSETQ. CDR3 region: CASSLETGSAFF. DNA of the CDR3: TGCGCCAGCAGCTTGGAAACAGGGTCGGCTTTCTTT.

This clonotype was counted a few times. CDR3 region: CASSFVSSTGELFF. CDR3 DNA: TGTGCCAGCAGCTTCGTTAGCAGCACCGGGGAGCTGTTTTTT. This rearrangement joins TRBV7-9 to TRBJ2-2; D call uncertain. The germline V and J ends were trimmed by 3 bases and 4 bases, with 9 bases remaining between them. The CDR3 sequence is 14 residues long. Germline V gene data show CDR1 as SEHNR and CDR2 as FQNEAQ (reference sequence).

This clonotype appeared many times. The CDR3 nucleotides read TGCAGTGCTAGGGTAGGAGAGACCCAGTACTTC. This sequence encodes CSARVGETQYF. V is TRBV20-1 and J is TRBJ2-5; D call uncertain. V lost 3 bases to trimming and J lost 4 bases, with 6 bases between them. There are 11 residues in the CDR3. Germline values: CDR1 DFQATT, CDR2 SNEGSKA (reference sequence).

This clonotype was seen only a few times. The genes are TRBV14 and TRBJ2-5; D gene uncertain. The CDR3 is 15 amino acids. Trimming shortened V by 0 bases and J by 1 base, and 9 bases separated the two germline ends. Germline CDR1 is SGHDN and CDR2 is FVKESK. CDR3 protein: CASSQDFLVQETQYF. CDR3 coding DNA: TGTGCCAGCAGCCAAGACTTCCTGGTCCAAGAGACCCAGTACTTC.

The J gene is TRBJ1-1, the V gene TRBV3-1, with D maybe TRBD1 (5 bases). CDR3 size: 14 residues. Trimming shortened V by 0 bases and J by 7 bases, and 12 bases separated the two germline ends. The V gene's germline CDR1 is LGHDT and CDR2 YNNKEL (reference sequence). The CDR3 DNA follows: TGTGCCAGCAGCCAAGATCTTGCAGGGAGTGAAGCTTTCTTT. It is translated as CASSQDLAGSEAFF.

The genes are TRBV7-2 and TRBJ2-5; no clear D. The CDR3 runs to 14 residues. Germline-derived CDR1 and CDR2 are SGHTA and FQGNSA. Deletions cut 1 base from V and 3 bases from J, with 9 bases between. CDR3 bases: TGTGCCAGCAGCTTAGTCGTGGGGAAAGAGACCCAGTACTTC. This gives the protein CASSLVVGKETQYF.